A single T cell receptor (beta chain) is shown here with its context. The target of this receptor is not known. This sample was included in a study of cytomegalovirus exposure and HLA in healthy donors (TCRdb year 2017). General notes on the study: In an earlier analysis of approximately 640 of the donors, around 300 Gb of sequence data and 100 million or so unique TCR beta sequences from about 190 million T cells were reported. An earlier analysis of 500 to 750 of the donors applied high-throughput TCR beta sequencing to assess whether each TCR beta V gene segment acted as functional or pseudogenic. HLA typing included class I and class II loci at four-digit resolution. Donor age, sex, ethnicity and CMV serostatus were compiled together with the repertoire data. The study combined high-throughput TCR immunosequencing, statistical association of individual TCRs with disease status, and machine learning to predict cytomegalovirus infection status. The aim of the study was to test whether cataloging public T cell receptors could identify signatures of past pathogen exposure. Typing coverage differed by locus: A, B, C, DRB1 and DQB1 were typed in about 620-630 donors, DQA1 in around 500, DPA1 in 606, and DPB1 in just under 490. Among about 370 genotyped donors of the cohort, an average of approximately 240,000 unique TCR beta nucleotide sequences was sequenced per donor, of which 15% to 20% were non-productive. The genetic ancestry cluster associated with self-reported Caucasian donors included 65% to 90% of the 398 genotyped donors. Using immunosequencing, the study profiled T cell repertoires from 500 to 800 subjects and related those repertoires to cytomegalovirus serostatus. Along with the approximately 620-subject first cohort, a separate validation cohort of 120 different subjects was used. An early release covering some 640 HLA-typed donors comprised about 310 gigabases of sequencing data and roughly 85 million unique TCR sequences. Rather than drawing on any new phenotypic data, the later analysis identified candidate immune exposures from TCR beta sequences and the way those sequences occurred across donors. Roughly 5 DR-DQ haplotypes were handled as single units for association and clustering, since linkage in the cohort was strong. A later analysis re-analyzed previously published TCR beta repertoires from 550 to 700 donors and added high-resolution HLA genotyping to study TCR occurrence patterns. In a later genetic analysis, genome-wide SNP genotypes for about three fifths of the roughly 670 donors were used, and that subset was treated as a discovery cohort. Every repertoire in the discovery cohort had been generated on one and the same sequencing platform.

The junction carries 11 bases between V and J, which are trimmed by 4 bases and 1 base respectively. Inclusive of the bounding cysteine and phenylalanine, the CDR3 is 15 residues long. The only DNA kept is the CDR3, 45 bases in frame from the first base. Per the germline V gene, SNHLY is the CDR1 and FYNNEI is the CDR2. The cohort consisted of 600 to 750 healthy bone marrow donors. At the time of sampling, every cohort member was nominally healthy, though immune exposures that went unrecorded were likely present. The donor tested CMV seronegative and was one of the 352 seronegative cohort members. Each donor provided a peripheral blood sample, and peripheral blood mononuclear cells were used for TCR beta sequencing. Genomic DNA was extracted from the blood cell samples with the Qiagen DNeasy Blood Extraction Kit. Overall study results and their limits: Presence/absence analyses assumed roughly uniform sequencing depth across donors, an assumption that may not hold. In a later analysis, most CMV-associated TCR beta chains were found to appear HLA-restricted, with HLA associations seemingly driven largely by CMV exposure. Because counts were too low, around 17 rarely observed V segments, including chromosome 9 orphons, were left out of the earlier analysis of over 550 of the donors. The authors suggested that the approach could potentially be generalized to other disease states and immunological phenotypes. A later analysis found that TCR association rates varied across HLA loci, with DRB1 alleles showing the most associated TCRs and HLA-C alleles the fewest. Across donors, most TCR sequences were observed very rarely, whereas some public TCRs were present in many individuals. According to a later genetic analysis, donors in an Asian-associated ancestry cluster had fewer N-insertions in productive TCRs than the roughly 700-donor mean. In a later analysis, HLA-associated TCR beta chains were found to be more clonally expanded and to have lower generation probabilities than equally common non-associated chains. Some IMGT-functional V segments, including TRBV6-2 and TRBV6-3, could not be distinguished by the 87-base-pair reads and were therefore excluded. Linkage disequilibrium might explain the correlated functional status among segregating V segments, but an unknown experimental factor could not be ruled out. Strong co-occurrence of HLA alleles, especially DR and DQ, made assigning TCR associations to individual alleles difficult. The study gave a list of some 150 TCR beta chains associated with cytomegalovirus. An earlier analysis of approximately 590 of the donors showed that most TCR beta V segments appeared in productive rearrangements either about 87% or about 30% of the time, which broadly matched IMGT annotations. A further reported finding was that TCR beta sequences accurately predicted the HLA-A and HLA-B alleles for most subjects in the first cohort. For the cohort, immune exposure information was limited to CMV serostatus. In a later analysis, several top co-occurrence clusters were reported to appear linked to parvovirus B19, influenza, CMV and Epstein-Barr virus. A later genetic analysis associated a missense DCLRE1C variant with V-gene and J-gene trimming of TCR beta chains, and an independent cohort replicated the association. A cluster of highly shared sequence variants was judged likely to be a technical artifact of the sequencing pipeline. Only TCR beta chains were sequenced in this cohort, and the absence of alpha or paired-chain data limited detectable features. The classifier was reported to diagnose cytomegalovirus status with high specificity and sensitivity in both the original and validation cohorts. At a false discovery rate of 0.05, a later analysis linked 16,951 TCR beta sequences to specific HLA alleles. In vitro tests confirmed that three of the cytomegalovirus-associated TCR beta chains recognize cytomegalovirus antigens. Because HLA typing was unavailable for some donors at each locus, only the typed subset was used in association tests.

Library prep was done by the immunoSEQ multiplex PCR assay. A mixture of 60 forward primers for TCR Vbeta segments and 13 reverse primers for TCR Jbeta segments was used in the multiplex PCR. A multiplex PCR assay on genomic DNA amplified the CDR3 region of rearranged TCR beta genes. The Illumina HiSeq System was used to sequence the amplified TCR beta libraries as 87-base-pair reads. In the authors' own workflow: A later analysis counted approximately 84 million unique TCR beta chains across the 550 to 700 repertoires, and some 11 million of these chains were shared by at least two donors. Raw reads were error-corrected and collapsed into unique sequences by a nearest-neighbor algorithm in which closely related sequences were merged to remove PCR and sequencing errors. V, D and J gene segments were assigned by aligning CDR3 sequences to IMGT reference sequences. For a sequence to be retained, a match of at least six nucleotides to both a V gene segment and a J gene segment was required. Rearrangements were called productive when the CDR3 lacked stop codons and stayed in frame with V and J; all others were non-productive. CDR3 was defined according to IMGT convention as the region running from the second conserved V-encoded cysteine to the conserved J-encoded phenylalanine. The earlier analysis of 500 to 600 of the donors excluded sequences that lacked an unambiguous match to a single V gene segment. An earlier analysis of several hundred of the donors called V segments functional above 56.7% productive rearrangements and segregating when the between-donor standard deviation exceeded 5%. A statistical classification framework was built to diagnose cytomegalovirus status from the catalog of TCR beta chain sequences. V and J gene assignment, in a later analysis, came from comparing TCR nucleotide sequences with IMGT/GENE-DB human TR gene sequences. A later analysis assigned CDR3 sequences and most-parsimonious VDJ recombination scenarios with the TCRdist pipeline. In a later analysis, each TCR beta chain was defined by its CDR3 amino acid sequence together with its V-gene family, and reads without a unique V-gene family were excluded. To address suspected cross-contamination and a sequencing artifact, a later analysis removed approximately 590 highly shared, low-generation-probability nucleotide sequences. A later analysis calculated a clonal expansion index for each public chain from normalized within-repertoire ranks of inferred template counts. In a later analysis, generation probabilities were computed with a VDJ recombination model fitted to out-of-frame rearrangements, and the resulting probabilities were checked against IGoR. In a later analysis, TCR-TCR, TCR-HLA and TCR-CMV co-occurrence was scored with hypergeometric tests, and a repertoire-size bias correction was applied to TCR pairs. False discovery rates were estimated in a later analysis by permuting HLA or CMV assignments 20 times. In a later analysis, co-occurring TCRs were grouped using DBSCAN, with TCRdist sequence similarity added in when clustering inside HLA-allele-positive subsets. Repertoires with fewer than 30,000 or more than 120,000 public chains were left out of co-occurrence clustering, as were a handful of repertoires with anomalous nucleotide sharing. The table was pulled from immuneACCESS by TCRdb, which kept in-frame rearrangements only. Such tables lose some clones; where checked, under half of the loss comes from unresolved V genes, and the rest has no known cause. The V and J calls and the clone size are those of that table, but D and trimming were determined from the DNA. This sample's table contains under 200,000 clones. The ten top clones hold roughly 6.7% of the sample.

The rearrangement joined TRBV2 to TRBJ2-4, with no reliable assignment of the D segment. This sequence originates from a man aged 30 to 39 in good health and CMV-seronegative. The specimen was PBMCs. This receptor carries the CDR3 CASSVVARAKNIQYF. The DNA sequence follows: TGTGCCAGCAGTGTGGTGGCCAGGGCCAAAAACATTCAGTACTTC.